Listed below are T cell receptor beta chains from one sample, sequenced in a study of post-analysis software for immune sequencing data. TCRdb called the PCR reads again in MiXCR, with one record for every CDR3 protein. The data hold approximately 770,000 distinct CDR3 sequences, with roughly 46% observed a single time. Specimen: blood. Every receptor here comes from a girl aged 5-17 years with multiple sclerosis. The CDR3 runs from the conserved cysteine through the conserved F or W. The D gene is left open where the match is weak. A row's size may be missing; if present it is once, few, many or a size class.

>.|TRBJ2-5|TRBV15|TRBD2
CATSRDLGLAGHNEQYF
TGTGCCACCAGCAGAGATCTCGGCCTAGCGGGCCACAATGAGCAGTACTTC
>.|TRBJ1-1|TRBV20-1|.
CSAAKQGVNTEAFF
TGCAGTGCTGCCAAACAGGGCGTGAACACTGAAGCTTTCTTT
>.|TRBJ1-4|TRBV7-7|.
CASSSGANEKLFF
TGTGCTAGCAGCTCAGGGGCTAATGAAAAACTGTTTTTT
>.|TRBJ1-2|TRBV28|.
CASSLPGQPSNYGYTF
TGTGCCAGCAGTTTACCCGGACAGCCCTCTAACTATGGCTACACCTTC
>.|TRBJ2-2|TRBV5-1|TRBD1
CASSFGDGQVTRGELFF
TGCGCCAGCAGCTTCGGGGATGGACAGGTAACCCGCGGGGAGCTGTTTTTT
>few|TRBJ1-1|TRBV11-2|.
CASSPRTIMNTEAFF
TGTGCCAGCAGCCCCAGGACAATTATGAACACTGAAGCTTTCTTT
>.|TRBJ2-3|TRBV29-1|TRBD2
CSVETGGGAGTQYF
TGCAGCGTTGAAACGGGAGGAGGGGCAGGTACGCAGTATTTT
>.|TRBJ1-4|TRBV12-3/TRBV12-4|.
CASSFLVNEKLFF
TGTGCCAGCAGTTTTCTCGTTAATGAAAAACTGTTTTTT
>few|TRBJ2-1|TRBV6-5|.
CASSPPQGEQFF
TGTGCCAGCAGCCCCCCCCAAGGCGAGCAGTTCTTC
>once|TRBJ1-4|TRBV20-1|TRBD1
CSAGAGTGHEKLFF
TGCAGTGCTGGGGCCGGGACAGGGCATGAAAAACTGTTTTTT
>.|TRBJ1-1|TRBV12-3/TRBV12-4|TRBD1
CASSPDRGLNTEAFF
TGTGCCAGCAGCCCGGACAGGGGATTGAACACTGAAGCTTTCTTT
>.|TRBJ2-1|TRBV24-1|.
CATSDPRGSYNEQFF
TGTGCCACCAGTGATCCGCGGGGCTCCTACAATGAGCAGTTCTTC
>.|TRBJ2-1|TRBV9|.
CAGSVGGGTPFTGNEQFF
TGTGCCGGCAGCGTAGGTGGAGGGACACCATTCACGGGCAATGAGCAGTTCTTC
>.|TRBJ2-1|TRBV3-1|TRBD2
CASSQVAGGVYNEQFF
TGTGCCAGCAGCCAAGTAGCGGGAGGGGTTTACAATGAGCAGTTCTTC
>few|TRBJ2-5|TRBV12-5|.
CASGVEETQYF
TGTGCTAGTGGGGTCGAAGAGACCCAGTACTTC
>few|TRBJ2-7|TRBV20-1|.
CSAPDRNIAYEQYF
TGCAGTGCCCCGGACAGAAATATTGCCTACGAGCAGTACTTC
>.|TRBJ2-1|TRBV6-4|.
CASSEDPGSYNEQFF
TGTGCCAGCAGTGAGGACCCCGGCTCCTACAATGAGCAGTTCTTC
>few|TRBJ2-5|TRBV29-1|TRBD1
CSVENDGTGGWAQYF
TGCAGCGTTGAGAATGATGGTACAGGGGGCTGGGCCCAGTACTTC
>.|TRBJ2-1|TRBV4-1|TRBD2
CASSQGLDREQFF
TGCGCCAGCAGCCAGGGACTAGATCGTGAGCAGTTCTTC
>.|TRBJ2-3|TRBV12-3/TRBV12-4|.
CASSLQGPGDTQYF
TGTGCCAGCAGTTTGCAAGGGCCGGGGGATACGCAGTATTTT
>.|TRBJ2-5|TRBV20-1|.
CSAFRMTQETQYF
TGCAGTGCGTTCAGGATGACACAAGAGACCCAGTACTTC